Sequencing of this T cell receptor beta chain was carried out in a study of CD8+ T cells in alopecia areata. In the study overall: Those patients who were treated received oral tofacitinib, which was given at 5 to 10 mg twice daily for moderate-to-severe alopecia areata.

Findings of the study overall: Against the mouse data, patients shared TCRs less clearly, possibly for HLA reasons. Clonality exceeded that of normal scalp in lesional scalp, most notably in alopecia totalis/universalis. During tofacitinib treatment, many expanded lesional clones remained in scalp and blood.

Regarding this clone: Its target is unknown.

This sample's treatment: oral pan-JAK inhibitor, 5-10 mg twice daily. The germline CDR1 and CDR2 sequences are SEHNR and FQNEAQ (reference sequence). J was trimmed by 5 bases and V by 4 bases; bases with no gene match: 9. The CDR3 is 15 residues long. cDNA serving as the sequencing template came from extracted, reverse transcribed RNA. The assay was immunoSEQ multiplex PCR, and TCRdb's table has in-frame clones only and misses some. Of about 210,000 clones in the sample, 40% to 55% were seen once. The source is a human donor with alopecia areata. Sequencing used CD4+ T cells sorted from blood, obtained at approximately week 36, from a patient treated with tofacitinib. V is TRBV7-9 and J is TRBJ2-7; TRBD2 aligns across 9 bases. The CDR3 reads CASSWVAGVSHEQYF. In DNA form, the CDR3 reads TGTGCCAGCAGCTGGGTAGCGGGAGTATCCCACGAGCAGTACTTC.